This entry lists 6 T cell receptor beta chains sequenced from one sample in a study of PD-1 blockade in classical Hodgkin lymphoma. Sequenced by immunoSEQ multiplex PCR; TCRdb stores in-frame clones only, minus some. The data show approximately 21,000 clones, more than 90% seen once. Documented time point: newly diagnosed, previously untreated cHL patient sample. Using magnetic negative selection, the CD4+ T cells were separated out of thawed PBMCs. The sequencing input was CD4+ T cells from blood. The receptors come from a human donor with classical Hodgkin lymphoma.

This clone appeared once. The V gene is TRBV28, the J gene TRBJ1-2; maybe TRBD1 (5 bases). V was pared by 4 bases and J by 3 bases, with 18 bases between. The CDR3 has 16 residues. CDR1 is MDHEN, CDR2 SYDVKM, per germline. The CDR3 sequence is CASSSPGVSRHYGYTF. CDR3 nucleotides: TGTGCCAGCAGTTCCCCGGGGGTGTCTAGGCACTATGGCTACACCTTC.

The CDR3 region is CASETQYF. As DNA, the CDR3 is TGTGCCAGCGAGACCCAGTACTTC. The rearrangement joins TRBV2 to TRBJ2-5; D is undetermined. The CDR3 loop spans 8 amino acids. CDR1 is SNHLY and CDR2 is FYNNEI in the germline V gene. The germline V and J ends were trimmed by 8 bases and 5 bases, with 0 bases remaining between them.

The chain has TRBV5-4 and TRBJ1-2, with D maybe TRBD1 (5 bases). The ends were cut back, 2 bases at V and 3 bases at J, with 17 bases in the middle. This CDR3 has 16 residues. The germline gives CDR1 SGHNT, CDR2 YYREEE (reference sequence). CDR3 in DNA: TGTGCCAGCAGCTTAGGATCAGGGCTTTTGGACTATGGCTACACCTTC. It specifies CASSLGSGLLDYGYTF.

The rearrangement joins TRBV5-5 to TRBJ1-1, with no clear D. CDR1 is SGHKS and CDR2 is YYEKEE in the germline V gene (reference sequence). This CDR3 comprises 14 residues. V was shortened by 6 bases and J by 2 bases, with 14 bases between the two germline ends. CDR3 in amino acids: CASIIGRENTEAFF. In DNA, the CDR3 is TGTGCCAGCATAATTGGGAGAGAAAACACTGAAGCTTTCTTT.

The chain links TRBV5-4 to TRBJ1-4, with D perhaps TRBD1 (5 bases). Trimming took 3 bases from V and 4 from J, leaving 10 bases between them. Looked up from germline, CDR1 is SGHNT and CDR2 is YYREEE (reference sequence). The CDR3 spans 14 residues. CDR3 nucleotide sequence: TGTGCCAGCAGCTCGAAGGGGCTTAATGAAAAACTGTTTTTT. Translated, it gives CASSSKGLNEKLFF. The full variable domain, rest sourced from reference TRBV5-4 and TRBJ1-4, is ETGVTQSPTHLIKTRGQQVTLRCSSQSGHNTVSWYQQALGQGPQFIFQYYREEENGRGNFPPRFSGLQFPNYSSELNVNALELDDSALYLCASSSKGLNEKLFFGSGTQLSVL.

The chain recombines TRBV7-9 with TRBJ2-2, with D unclear. Germline-derived CDR1 and CDR2 are SEHNR and FQNEAQ (reference sequence). The CDR3 totals 13 residues. V was clipped by 5 bases and J by 7 bases, with 11 bases between them. CDR3 nucleotides: TGTGCCAGCAGCCAGTATTGGCTCGGGGAGCTGTTTTTT. Amino acids: CASSQYWLGELFF.